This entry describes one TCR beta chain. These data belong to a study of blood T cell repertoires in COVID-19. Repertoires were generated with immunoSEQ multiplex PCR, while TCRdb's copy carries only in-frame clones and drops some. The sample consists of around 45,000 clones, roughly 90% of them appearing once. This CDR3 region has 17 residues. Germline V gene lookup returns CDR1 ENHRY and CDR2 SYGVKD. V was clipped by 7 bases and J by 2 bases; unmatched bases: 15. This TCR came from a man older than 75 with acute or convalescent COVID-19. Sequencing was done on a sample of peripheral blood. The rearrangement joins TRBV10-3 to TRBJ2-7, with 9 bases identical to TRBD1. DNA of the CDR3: TGTGCCATCACCCCGGGACAGGGAAAAGCTGTGACCTACGAGCAGTACTTC. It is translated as CAITPGQGKAVTYEQYF.